This is a list of T cell receptor beta chains from one sample in a study of T cell responses to AZD1222 COVID-19 vaccine. Data came from immunoSEQ multiplex PCR; TCRdb stores just in-frame clones and leaves some out. Counted here are 100,000 to 120,000 clones, 70% to 90% occurring once; the ten biggest clones make up around 3%. The specimen comprised peripheral blood, sampled on day 0 of AZD1222 vaccination. Receptor source: an adult in good health. CDR3s include the opening cysteine and the closing phenylalanine or tryptophan. D genes are given only for firm matches. Expanded clones are given a class, and other clones once, few, many or no size at all.

v_gene	abundance	d_gene	j_gene	CDR3aa	CDR3nt
TRBV15	.	TRBD1	TRBJ2-3	CATSRGRTGPTDTQYF	TGTGCCACCAGCAGAGGTAGGACAGGCCCCACAGATACGCAGTATTTT
TRBV4-2	.	.	TRBJ1-4	CASSQGGQGRTNEKLFF	TGTGCCAGCAGCCAAGGGGGGCAGGGCAGAACTAATGAAAAACTGTTTTTT
TRBV19	few	TRBD1	TRBJ1-5	CASSITGGFSNQPQHF	TGTGCCAGTAGTATTACAGGGGGCTTCAGCAATCAGCCCCAGCATTTT
TRBV6-2/TRBV6-3	.	TRBD2	TRBJ2-5	CASSFPGLPKERETQYF	TGTGCCAGCAGTTTCCCGGGACTACCTAAGGAAAGGGAGACCCAGTACTTC
TRBV5-6	.	.	TRBJ2-5	CASTKRGVQETQYF	TGTGCCAGCACCAAGAGGGGAGTACAAGAGACCCAGTACTTC
TRBV18	.	.	TRBJ2-6	CASSPRGLKESGANVLTF	TGTGCCAGCTCACCACGGGGACTGAAGGAGTCTGGGGCCAACGTCCTGACTTTC
TRBV19	.	.	TRBJ1-1	CASSNLGDTEAFF	TGTGCCAGTAGTAATCTGGGAGACACTGAAGCTTTCTTT
TRBV23-1	.	TRBD1	TRBJ2-3	CASSHPGTGVSTDTQYF	TGCGCCAGCAGTCACCCAGGGACAGGGGTTAGCACAGATACGCAGTATTTT
TRBV6-1	.	.	TRBJ1-4	CASSEGGSGEKLFF	TGTGCCAGCAGTGAAGGGGGATCTGGGGAAAAACTGTTTTTT
TRBV2	.	.	TRBJ1-1	CASRKGPTAGTEAFF	TGTGCCAGCCGGAAGGGGCCGACAGCGGGCACTGAAGCTTTCTTT
TRBV7-8	.	.	TRBJ2-7	CASSPDIRRVEQYF	TGTGCCAGCAGCCCCGATATAAGGAGGGTCGAGCAGTACTTC
TRBV18	.	.	TRBJ1-6	CASSPVEGGGNSPLHF	TGTGCCAGCTCACCCGTTGAGGGCGGCGGGAATTCACCCCTCCACTTT
TRBV5-1	.	.	TRBJ1-1	CASKWGPGQSTEAFF	TGCGCCAGCAAATGGGGGCCGGGGCAGAGCACTGAAGCTTTCTTT
TRBV7-2	once	TRBD1	TRBJ2-1	CASSYRTGVNEQFF	TGTGCCAGCAGTTATCGGACAGGGGTTAATGAGCAGTTCTTC
TRBV4-3	.	.	TRBJ1-2	CASSQDVPGWTDYGYTF	TGCGCCAGCAGCCAAGACGTCCCGGGGTGGACGGACTATGGCTACACCTTC
TRBV7-9	.	.	TRBJ2-5	CASSEDSSRETQYF	TGTGCCAGCAGCGAGGACAGTAGCCGAGAGACCCAGTACTTC
TRBV28	.	.	TRBJ1-6	CASSSGGYNSPLHF	TGTGCCAGCAGTTCGGGGGGCTATAATTCACCCCTCCACTTT
TRBV28	.	.	TRBJ2-4	CASSWDGAAKNIQYF	TGTGCCAGCAGTTGGGATGGGGCAGCCAAAAACATTCAGTACTTC
TRBV28	.	.	TRBJ1-2	CASRSPGEERDYGYTF	TGTGCCAGCAGATCCCCGGGGGAAGAGAGGGACTATGGCTACACCTTC
TRBV6-4	.	TRBD2	TRBJ2-1	CASSREGARHEQFF	TGTGCCAGCAGTCGGGAGGGCGCTCGCCATGAGCAGTTCTTC
TRBV3-1/TRBV3-2	.	.	TRBJ1-2	CASSQDPGGGYTF	TGTGCCAGCAGCCAAGATCCAGGAGGCGGCTACACCTTC
TRBV28	.	.	TRBJ2-1	CASSLLQSLNWRGTYNEQFF	TGTGCCAGCAGTTTGCTACAATCCCTGAACTGGCGGGGAACCTACAATGAGCAGTTCTTC
TRBV14	once	TRBD2	TRBJ2-7	CASSQDPAGSDEQYF	TGTGCCAGCAGCCAAGATCCAGCGGGAAGCGACGAGCAGTACTTC
TRBV25-1	.	.	TRBJ1-1	CASSFNTEAFF	TGTGCCAGCAGTTTTAACACTGAAGCTTTCTTT
TRBV19	.	.	TRBJ1-4	CASSTTADQGYNF	TGTGCCAGTAGTACTACGGCTGATCAGGGGTATAATTTT
TRBV18	.	.	TRBJ2-7	CASSPGQGVGEQYF	TGTGCCAGCTCCCCTGGGCAGGGAGTGGGCGAGCAGTACTTC
TRBV18	.	.	TRBJ2-1	CASSPVGGRNEQFF	TGTGCCAGCTCACCTGTGGGGGGGCGCAATGAGCAGTTCTTC
TRBV6-1	once	.	TRBJ1-1	CASSDRRSGGGEAFF	TGTGCCAGCAGTGACCGCAGGTCGGGGGGCGGTGAAGCTTTCTTT
TRBV6-5	.	.	TRBJ1-1	CASSYFRGANTEAFF	TGTGCCAGCAGTTACTTCCGGGGAGCGAACACTGAAGCTTTCTTT
TRBV30	few	TRBD1	TRBJ1-5	CAWTTQGAGQPQHF	TGTGCCTGGACCACTCAGGGGGCAGGTCAGCCCCAGCATTTT
TRBV7-2	.	TRBD2	TRBJ2-2	CASSLESSGGTGELFF	TGTGCCAGCAGCTTAGAGTCTAGCGGGGGCACCGGGGAGCTGTTTTTT
TRBV5-4	.	TRBD1	TRBJ1-2	CASSLERTGDGYTF	TGTGCCAGCAGCTTGGAAAGGACAGGGGACGGCTACACCTTC
TRBV7-2	few	.	TRBJ1-1	CASRRGSTMNTEAFF	TGTGCCAGCAGGAGGGGCAGTACTATGAACACTGAAGCTTTCTTT
TRBV4-3	.	.	TRBJ1-2	CASSQDRTPGGYTF	TGCGCCAGCAGCCAAGACAGGACACCCGGCGGCTACACCTTC
TRBV5-4	once	.	TRBJ2-5	CASSLAGGLQETQYF	TGTGCCAGCAGCTTGGCTGGAGGGCTACAAGAGACCCAGTACTTC
TRBV18	.	.	TRBJ1-3	CASSPTTGRSSGNTIYF	TGTGCCAGCTCGCCAACTACGGGACGGTCCTCTGGAAACACCATATATTTT
TRBV9	.	.	TRBJ1-3	CASSLHQGGSGNTIYF	TGTGCCAGCAGCCTTCACCAGGGAGGGTCCGGAAACACCATATATTTT
TRBV7-3	.	TRBD2	TRBJ2-5	CASSFTGLAGAGGETQYF	TGTGCCAGCAGCTTTACGGGACTAGCGGGAGCAGGGGGGGAGACCCAGTACTTC
TRBV5-1	.	.	TRBJ1-1	CASSFIENTEAFF	TGCGCCAGCAGCTTTATAGAGAACACTGAAGCTTTCTTT
TRBV19	once	TRBD1	TRBJ1-2	CASSTTRQGRYGYTF	TGTGCCAGTAGTACGACGAGACAGGGCCGGTATGGCTACACCTTC
TRBV6-5	.	.	TRBJ2-1	CASFRNRENNEQFF	TGTGCCAGCTTTCGGAACAGGGAAAACAATGAGCAGTTCTTC